These 20 T cell receptor beta chains were all obtained from the same sample, sequenced in a study of blood T cell repertoires in COVID-19. Libraries were prepared by immunoSEQ multiplex PCR; TCRdb keeps only in-frame clonotypes and omits some of them. Of about 170,000 clones listed, 75% to 90% are singletons. The sample taken for sequencing was PBMCs or T cells enriched from blood (not recorded which). The source of these receptors is a woman aged 45-65 years who had recovered from COVID-19.

The chain has TRBV7-2 and TRBJ2-1, with TRBD2 matching 9 bases. Germline V lookup: CDR1 SGHTA, CDR2 FQGNSA. The CDR3 runs 14 residues. Germline trimming cut 3 bases from V and 9 bases from J; bases unmatched to any gene: 6. CDR3 DNA sequence: TGTGCCAGCAGCTTGGCTAGCGGGACTGGTGAGCAGTTCTTC. Protein sequence: CASSLASGTGEQFF.

As regards this clone: The same CDR3 can be traced to other DNA sequences in this sample. The chain has TRBV27 and TRBJ1-1; 7 bases are shared with TRBD1. Per the germline V gene, CDR1 is MNHEY and CDR2 is SMNVEV (reference sequence). This CDR3 has 13 residues. V lost 7 bases, J lost 5 bases, and 7 bases stayed unmatched. CDR3 coding DNA: TGTGCCAGCATGTGGGCAGGGGGAACTGAAGCTTTCTTT. Its translation: CASMWAGGTEAFF.

The chain has TRBV5-6 and TRBJ1-1; possibly TRBD1 for D (6 bases). The length of the CDR3 is 13 residues. Germline assignment: CDR1 SGHDT and CDR2 YYEEEE. Trimming left V 6 bases short and J 0 bases short, with 9 bases between. The CDR3 reads CASIGQLNTEAFF. CDR3 coding DNA: TGTGCCAGCATCGGACAGCTGAACACTGAAGCTTTCTTT. The full variable domain, with the rest looked up from reference TRBV5-6 and TRBJ1-1, is DAGVTQSPTHLIKTRGQQVTLRCSPKSGHDTVSWYQQALGQGPQFIFQYYEEEERQRGNFPDRFSGHQFPNYSSELNVNALLLGDSALYLCASIGQLNTEAFFGQGTRLTVV.

This clone came up once. This rearrangement joins TRBV9 to TRBJ1-3, with D perhaps matching TRBD1 (5 bases). The CDR3 consists of 15 residues. Germline CDR1 reads SGDLS; CDR2 reads YYNGEE. V was clipped by 3 bases and J by 0 bases, with 10 bases between them. In nucleotides, the CDR3 is TGTGCCAGCAGCGGTGACAGCCACTCTGGAAACACCATATATTTT. Its protein is CASSGDSHSGNTIYF.

This clone was seen a few times. The chain employs TRBV2 and TRBJ1-5; D is possibly TRBD1 (5 bases). CDR3 length: 16 residues. Trimming took 1 base from V and 4 from J, leaving 14 bases between them. Looked up from germline, CDR1 is SNHLY and CDR2 is FYNNEI. The CDR3 is CASSEGGAKTNQPQHF. The CDR3 DNA is TGTGCCAGCAGTGAAGGTGGGGCGAAAACAAATCAGCCCCAGCATTTT.

V is TRBV7-2 and J is TRBJ1-1, with D tentatively TRBD1 (6 bases). Germline CDR1 reads SGHTA; CDR2 reads FQGNSA. The V end was cut by 8 bases, the J end by 8 bases, with 18 bases between. This CDR3 has 13 residues. The CDR3 DNA is TGTGCCAGCGCGAAGGGGTGGGGGCAAGAAGCTTTCTTT. Its protein is CASAKGWGQEAFF. Using reference TRBV7-2 and TRBJ1-1 for the parts outside the CDR3, the full variable domain is GAGVSQSPSNKVTEKGKDVELRCDPISGHTALYWYRQSLGQGLEFLIYFQGNSAPDKSGLPSDRFSAERTGGSVSTLTIQRTQQEDSAVYLCASAKGWGQEAFFGQGTRLTVV.

The chain couples TRBV6-1 to TRBJ2-5; unclear D gene. Germline CDR1 reads MNHNS; CDR2 reads SASEGT. The ends were cut back, 3 bases at V and 5 bases at J, with 13 bases in the middle. The CDR3 length is 14 residues. CDR3 sequence: CASSEPYGSETQYF. The CDR3 DNA reads as TGTGCCAGCAGTGAGCCCTACGGGTCGGAGACCCAGTACTTC.

The chain links TRBV18 to TRBJ2-5; 7 nucleotides agree with TRBD1. This CDR3 comprises 13 residues. Germline trimming cut 3 bases from V and 5 bases from J; bases unmatched to any gene: 3. The germline gives CDR1 KGHSH, CDR2 LQKENI. The CDR3 loop reads CASSPGQLETQYF. The CDR3 region has the DNA TGTGCCAGCTCACCGGGACAGCTGGAGACCCAGTACTTC.

The V gene is TRBV28, the J gene TRBJ1-6; D unresolved. Germline CDR1 is MDHEN and CDR2 is SYDVKM. The CDR3 sequence is 13 residues long. The V end was cut by 4 bases, the J end by 10 bases, with 11 bases between. CDR3 bases: TGTGCCAGCAGTTCTGGGCGAGGGTCACCCCTCCACTTT. Protein: CASSSGRGSPLHF.

This clone was recorded only once. CDR3 in DNA: TGTGCCAGCAGCTTTTCGGCGGGCAGTGAGCAGTTCTTC. Residues: CASSFSAGSEQFF. The chain links TRBV5-6 to TRBJ2-1, with TRBD2 as a possible D gene (5 bases). This CDR3 contains 13 residues. Per the germline V gene, CDR1 is SGHDT and CDR2 is YYEEEE. Trimming stripped 2 bases from V and 9 bases from J, with 12 bases between. Variable domain in full (rest from reference TRBV5-6 and TRBJ2-1): DAGVTQSPTHLIKTRGQQVTLRCSPKSGHDTVSWYQQALGQGPQFIFQYYEEEERQRGNFPDRFSGHQFPNYSSELNVNALLLGDSALYLCASSFSAGSEQFFGPGTRLTVL.

This chain joins TRBV12-5 and TRBJ2-1; the D is unclear. The CDR3 covers 11 residues. The germline V gene encodes CDR1 LGHNT and CDR2 FRNRAP. V lost 2 bases, J lost 10 bases, and 6 bases lay in between. The CDR3 protein is CASGLQEEQFF. The CDR3 DNA sequence: TGTGCTAGTGGTTTGCAGGAAGAGCAGTTCTTC. Full variable domain (missing parts from reference TRBV12-5 and TRBJ2-1): DARVTQTPRHKVTEMGQEVTMRCQPILGHNTVFWYRQTMMQGLELLAYFRNRAPLDDSGMPKDRFSAEMPDATLATLKIQPSEPRDSAVYFCASGLQEEQFFGPGTRLTVL.

The chain employs TRBV11-2 and TRBJ1-2, with TRBD1 matching over 7 bases. The CDR3 covers 15 residues. With 1 base clipped from V and 5 bases from J, the junction kept 7 bases outside the gene matches. Germline-derived CDR1 and CDR2 are SGHAT and FQNNGV. The CDR3 reads CASSLGTGPSYGYTF. The CDR3 bases are TGTGCCAGCAGCTTAGGGACAGGCCCGTCTTATGGCTACACCTTC.

V is TRBV5-3 and J is TRBJ2-3; no definite D call. TRBV5-3 is assigned to the ORF class and has an uncertain function. V was shortened by 0 bases and J by 6 bases, with 14 bases between the two germline ends. The CDR3 length is 15 residues. The DNA of the CDR3 is TGTGCCAGAAGCTTGGGGTGGAGCGAGCAGGATACGCAGTATTTT. Translated, it gives CARSLGWSEQDTQYF.

V usage is TRBV30 and J usage is TRBJ2-1; D call uncertain. Per germline, CDR1 GTSNPN and CDR2 SVGIG (reference sequence). This CDR3 has 15 residues. V lost 1 base, J lost 6 bases, and 16 bases lay in between. Written as DNA, the CDR3 is TGTGCCTGGAGTGGTGACGCTTTCCGAGGCAATGAGCAGTTCTTC. Its translation is CAWSGDAFRGNEQFF.

The sample holds many counts of this clone. The chain carries TRBV5-1 and TRBJ2-5; D possibly corresponds to TRBD1 (6 bases). This CDR3 has 13 amino acids. The germline V gene encodes CDR1 SGHRS and CDR2 YFSETQ. Deletions cut 3 bases from V and 4 bases from J, with 10 bases between. CDR3 sequence reads: CASSSTGSETQYF. The CDR3 bases are TGCGCCAGCAGCTCAACAGGGTCAGAGACCCAGTACTTC.

The chain carries TRBV2 and TRBJ2-2, with TRBD2 matching 9 bases. The CDR3 spans 17 residues. J gave up 4 bases and V 6 bases, and 12 bases lay outside the gene matches. In germline, CDR1 is SNHLY, CDR2 FYNNEI. The CDR3 DNA is TGTGCCAGCAGGGATACTTTCGGAGCGGGAGGCACCGGGGAGCTGTTTTTT. This translates into CASRDTFGAGGTGELFF.

The chain employs TRBV9 and TRBJ1-1; tentative D call: TRBD1 (5 bases). Germline V CDR1 and CDR2: SGDLS, YYNGEE. Between the trimmed V and J ends, which lost 3 bases and 5 bases, there was a span of 11 bases. The CDR3 runs 13 residues. The CDR3 nucleotides are TGTGCCAGCAGCGCATCCCAGGGTACTGAAGCTTTCTTT. This gives the protein CASSASQGTEAFF.

This rearrangement joins TRBV28 to TRBJ1-6; TRBD1 matches 8 bases. The germline gives CDR1 MDHEN, CDR2 SYDVKM. The CDR3 runs to 14 residues. Trimming took 6 bases from V and 8 from J; bases not matched to a gene: 6. In DNA, the CDR3 is TGTGCCAGCAGCCTCAGGGGGCAAGATTCACCCCTCCACTTT. Its translation: CASSLRGQDSPLHF.

J is TRBJ2-2 and V is TRBV9; TRBD2 might be the D (5 bases). Germline-derived CDR1 and CDR2 are SGDLS and YYNGEE. Trimming left V 0 bases short and J 7 bases short, with 13 bases between. The CDR3 loop spans 15 amino acids. The CDR3 spells CASSVVPSGLGELFF. The CDR3 nucleotides read TGTGCCAGCAGCGTAGTCCCTAGTGGACTCGGGGAGCTGTTTTTT.

V and J are TRBV14 and TRBJ2-1, with unresolved D. Germline CDR1 and CDR2: SGHDN and FVKESK. CDR3 length: 15 amino acids. V was clipped by 0 bases and J by 5 bases, with 11 bases between them. The CDR3 DNA follows: TGTGCCAGCAGCCAAGATTTCACAAAACACAATGAGCAGTTCTTC. Protein: CASSQDFTKHNEQFF.